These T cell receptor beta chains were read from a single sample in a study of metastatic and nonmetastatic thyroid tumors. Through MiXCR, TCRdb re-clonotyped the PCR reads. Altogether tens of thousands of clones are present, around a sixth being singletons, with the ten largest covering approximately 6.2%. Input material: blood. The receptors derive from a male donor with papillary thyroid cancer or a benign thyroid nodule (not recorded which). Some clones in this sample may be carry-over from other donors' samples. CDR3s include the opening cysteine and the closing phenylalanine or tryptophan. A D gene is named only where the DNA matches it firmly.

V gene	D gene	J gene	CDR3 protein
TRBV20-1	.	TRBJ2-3	CSVRDSTITDTQYF
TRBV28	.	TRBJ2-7	CASNQLSGVYEQYF
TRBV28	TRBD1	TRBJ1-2	CASSYDRGFYGYTF
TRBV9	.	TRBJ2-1	CASSVAGTVNNEQFF
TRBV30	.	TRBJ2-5	CAREGEEGETQYF
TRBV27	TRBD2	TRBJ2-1	CASTGTSGTLSYNEQFF
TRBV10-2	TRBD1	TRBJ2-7	CASKPGQGKGDYEQYF
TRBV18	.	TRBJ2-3	CASSPPYDTGDTQYF
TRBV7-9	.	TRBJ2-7	CASSLHSEQYF
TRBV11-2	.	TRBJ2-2	CASSSRVQGCANTGELFF
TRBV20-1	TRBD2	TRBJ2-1	CSARGLAETNEQFF
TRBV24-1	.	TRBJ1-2	CATSDFSGYGYTF
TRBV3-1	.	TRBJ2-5	CASSQPGVRETQYF
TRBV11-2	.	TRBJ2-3	CASSLDATASDTQYF
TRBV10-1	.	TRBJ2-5	CAITPGRRQETQYF
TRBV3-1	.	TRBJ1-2	CASSNQNLVNYGYTF
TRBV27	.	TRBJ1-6	CASSLPGDYYNSPLHF
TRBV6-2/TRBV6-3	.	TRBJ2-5	CASSYSTNQETQYF
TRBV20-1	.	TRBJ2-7	CSARTGASYEQYF
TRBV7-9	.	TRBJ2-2	CASSLPGYGELFF
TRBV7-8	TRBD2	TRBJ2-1	CASSLSGRPGLAEYNEQFF
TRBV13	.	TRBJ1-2	CASSLEGWGYTF
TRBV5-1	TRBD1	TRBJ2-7	CASSLSGTGTEQYF
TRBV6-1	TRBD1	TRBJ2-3	CASSLDRGRGSDTQYF
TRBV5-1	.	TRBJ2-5	CASSLEGSQQGTQYF
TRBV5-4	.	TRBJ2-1	CASTEAGHYNEQFF
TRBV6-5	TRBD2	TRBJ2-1	CASSYGAGSYNEQFF
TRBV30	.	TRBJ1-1	CAWSYQRHTEAFF
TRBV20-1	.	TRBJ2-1	CSVSPGSARARNEQFF
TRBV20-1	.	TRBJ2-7	CSARDRRSAYEQYF
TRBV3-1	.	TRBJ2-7	CASSQMGHLTYEQYF
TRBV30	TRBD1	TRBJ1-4	CAWSVQGTATNEKLFF
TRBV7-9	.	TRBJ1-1	CASSTSRDTDNRFF
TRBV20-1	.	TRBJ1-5	CSARVGGTLSNQPQHF
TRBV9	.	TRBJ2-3	CASSVGGDTDTQYF
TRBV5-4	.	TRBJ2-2	CASRPGRSTGELFF
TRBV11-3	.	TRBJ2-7	CASSLGRSYEQYF
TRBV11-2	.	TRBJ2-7	CASSLGPSSYEQYF
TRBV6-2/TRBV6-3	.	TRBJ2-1	CATYPGTSYNEQFF
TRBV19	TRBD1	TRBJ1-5	CASSGTGNQPQHF
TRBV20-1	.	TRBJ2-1	CSARKGDSQFF
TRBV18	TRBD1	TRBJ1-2	CASSPQGAGGYTF
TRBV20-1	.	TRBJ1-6	CSARGGGNSPLHF
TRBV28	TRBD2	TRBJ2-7	CASLASGNIYEQYF
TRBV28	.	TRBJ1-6	CAAQGTYNSPLHF
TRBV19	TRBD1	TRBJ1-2	CASSIWRGPGQGDNYGYTF
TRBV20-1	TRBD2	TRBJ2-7	CSARKTGGTSGRVYEQYF
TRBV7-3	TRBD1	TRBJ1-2	CASSLDDRASGYTF
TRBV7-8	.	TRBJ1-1	CASSLGTEAFF
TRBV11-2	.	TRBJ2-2	CASSYGGNTGELFF
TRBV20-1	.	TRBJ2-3	CSARLAEITDTQYF
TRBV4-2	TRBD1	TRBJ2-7	CASSQEGQGDEQYF
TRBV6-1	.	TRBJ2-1	CASGKDYNEQFF
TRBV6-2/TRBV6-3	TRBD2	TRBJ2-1	CASSLSGESNEQFF
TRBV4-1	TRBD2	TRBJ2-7	CASSQEAGDYEQYF
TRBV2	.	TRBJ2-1	CASTPNYEQFF
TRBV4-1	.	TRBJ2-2	CASSQFGGTNTGELFF
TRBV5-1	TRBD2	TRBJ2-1	CASSLTSGRGNEQFF
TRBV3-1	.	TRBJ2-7	CASSQVLLSTGDQYF